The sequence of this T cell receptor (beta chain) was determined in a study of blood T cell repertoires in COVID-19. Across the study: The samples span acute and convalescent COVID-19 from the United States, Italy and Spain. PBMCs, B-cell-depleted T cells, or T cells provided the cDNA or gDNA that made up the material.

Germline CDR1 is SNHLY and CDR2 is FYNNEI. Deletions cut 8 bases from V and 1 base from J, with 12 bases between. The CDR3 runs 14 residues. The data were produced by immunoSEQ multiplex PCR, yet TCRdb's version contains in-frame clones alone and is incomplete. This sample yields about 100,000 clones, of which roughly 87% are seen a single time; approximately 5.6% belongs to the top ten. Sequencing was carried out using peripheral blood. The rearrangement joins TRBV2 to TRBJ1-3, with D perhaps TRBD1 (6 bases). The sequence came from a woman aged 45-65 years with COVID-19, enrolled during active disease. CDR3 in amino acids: CASQGGVSGNTIYF. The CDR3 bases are TGTGCCAGCCAAGGGGGAGTTTCTGGAAACACCATATATTTT. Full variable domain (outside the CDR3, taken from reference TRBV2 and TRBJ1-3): EPEVTQTPSHQVTQMGQEVILRCVPISNHLYFYWYRQILGQKVEFLVSFYNNEISEKSEIFDDQFSVERPDGSNFTLKIRSTKLEDSAMYFCASQGGVSGNTIYFGEGSWLTVV.